The 7 T cell receptor beta chains below come from one sample, sequenced in a study of shared clonotypes between healthy human individuals. This table comes from immunoSEQ multiplex PCR, and its TCRdb copy is limited to in-frame clones, with some not included. The profile shows 730,000 or so clones, roughly 78% of them singletons. The sample consisted of memory CD4+ T cells sorted from blood. Subset meaning: CD45RA-negative fraction. The receptors stem from a young woman in good health.

This clone has only a few counts. CDR3 sequence (DNA): TGTGCCAGCAGCTTAGGTCAGGGGTTTCTAGGCCCTAACTATGGCTACACCTTC. It codes for CASSLGQGFLGPNYGYTF. The V call is TRBV7-9, the J call TRBJ1-2; the D gene is possibly TRBD1 (6 bases). Trimming removed 1 base from V and 0 bases from J, with 18 bases in between. Germline CDR1 is SEHNR and CDR2 is FQNEAQ (reference sequence). The CDR3 totals 18 residues. The full variable domain, rest sourced from reference TRBV7-9 and TRBJ1-2, is DTGVSQNPRHKITKRGQNVTFRCDPISEHNRLYWYRQTLGQGPEFLTYFQNEAQLEKSRLLSDRFSAERPKGSFSTLEIQRTEQGDSAMYLCASSLGQGFLGPNYGYTFGSGTRLTVV.

J is TRBJ2-1 and V is TRBV28; D unclear. The germline CDR1 and CDR2 sequences are MDHEN and SYDVKM. The CDR3 sequence is 12 residues long. As DNA, the CDR3 is TGTGCAATGGGCCCCCACTACAATGAGCAGTTCTTC. Its protein is CAMGPHYNEQFF.

This clone was detected ten times or more. The same CDR3 also results from other DNA sequences found in this sample. CDR3 sequence reads: CASSAQGVGELFF. The CDR3 DNA follows: TGTGCCAGCAGCGCACAAGGAGTTGGGGAGCTGTTTTTT. The chain combines TRBV9 with TRBJ2-2; no definite D call. The CDR3 is 13 amino acids. Germline values: CDR1 SGDLS, CDR2 YYNGEE. V was shortened by 3 bases and J by 8 bases, with 11 bases between the two germline ends.

This chain joins TRBV6-1 and TRBJ2-1; D possibly corresponds to TRBD1 (6 bases). The V gene lost 8 bases and the J gene lost 8 bases, with 16 bases spanning the gap. The CDR3 runs to 13 residues. Germline CDR1 and CDR2: MNHNS and SASEGT. Written as DNA, the CDR3 is TGTGCCAGCTGGGAACAGTCAGGGGATGAGCAGTTCTTC. It yields the protein CASWEQSGDEQFF.

This rearrangement joins TRBV11-2 to TRBJ2-7, with D tentatively TRBD2 (6 bases). Germline V lookup: CDR1 SGHAT, CDR2 FQNNGV. Trimming cost V 5 bases and J 5 bases, with 16 bases left between them. The length of the CDR3 is 14 residues. The DNA for the CDR3 is TGTGCCAGCAGCCCAGTTGGTGGGGGGAACGAGCAGTACTTC. This codes for CASSPVGGGNEQYF.

V gene TRBV27 combines with J gene TRBJ2-1; 7 positions match TRBD2. The V segment lost 3 bases and the J segment 9 bases; nucleotides outside the gene matches: 14. CDR3 size: 16 residues. Germline V lookup: CDR1 MNHEY, CDR2 SMNVEV (reference sequence). CDR3 sequence reads: CASSFQPLQRDFEQFF. The CDR3 DNA sequence: TGTGCCAGCAGTTTCCAGCCCCTCCAGCGGGATTTTGAGCAGTTCTTC.

This clone appeared once. The V gene is TRBV5-1, the J gene TRBJ2-5; 10 positions agree with TRBD2. Germline assignment: CDR1 SGHRS and CDR2 YFSETQ. With V trimmed by 0 bases and J by 4 bases, 9 bases remained unmatched. This CDR3 contains 17 residues. As DNA, the CDR3 is TGCGCCAGCAGCTTGGCGATGGGCCTAGCGGGAGTAGAGACCCAGTACTTC. It codes for CASSLAMGLAGVETQYF.